This is a list of T cell receptor beta chains from one sample in a study of T cell responses to AZD1222 COVID-19 vaccine. TCRdb's table, derived via immunoSEQ multiplex PCR, lists solely in-frame clones and lacks some. The sample carries fewer than 80,000 clones, 60% to 85% recorded once. The sequencing used peripheral blood, collected on day 0 of MenACWY control vaccination. The receptor source for this set is an adult in good health. Both conserved end residues are trimmed from each CDR3.

v_call: TRBV3-1/TRBV3-2; cdr3_aa: ASSQERSRTEAF
v_call: TRBV6-1; cdr3_aa: ASSETVVGTDTQY
v_call: TRBV7-9; cdr3_aa: ASSPAAGGPGTQY
v_call: TRBV18; cdr3_aa: ASSPVTGGTNYGYT
v_call: TRBV5-5; cdr3_aa: ASSLAGAGANVLT
v_call: TRBV5-6; cdr3_aa: ASSNKGVDTQY
v_call: TRBV19; cdr3_aa: ASMLETGGGQPQH
v_call: TRBV6-5; cdr3_aa: ASSSGSVNTEAF
v_call: TRBV4-2; cdr3_aa: ASSRPGQEETQY
v_call: TRBV29-1; cdr3_aa: SVEESANYGYT
v_call: TRBV5-4; cdr3_aa: ASSQKRGGLHEQF
v_call: TRBV7-2; cdr3_aa: ASSLNRQGSNEKLF
v_call: TRBV7-9; cdr3_aa: ATDGQLMNTEAF
v_call: TRBV11-2; cdr3_aa: ASSLDDQRGGLYEQF
v_call: TRBV2; cdr3_aa: ASKEDQVGSYGYT
v_call: TRBV5-1; cdr3_aa: ASSGGTSLTDTQY
v_call: TRBV19; cdr3_aa: ASSIRGSPPHREF
v_call: TRBV28; cdr3_aa: ASRKGGRESSGNTIY
v_call: TRBV5-1; cdr3_aa: ASSLEAGYHNEQF
v_call: TRBV11-2; cdr3_aa: ASSLGVVVEQY
v_call: TRBV5-1; cdr3_aa: ASSPLLGEDEQF
v_call: TRBV12-3/TRBV12-4; cdr3_aa: ASSLVPNTEAF
v_call: TRBV10-3; cdr3_aa: AISFGPTDTQY
v_call: TRBV19; cdr3_aa: ASRGTASYEQY
v_call: TRBV5-1; cdr3_aa: ASRERTGGVYEQF
v_call: TRBV28; cdr3_aa: ASSLLRETAGYT
v_call: TRBV19; cdr3_aa: ASSLRLGDEQY
v_call: TRBV7-9; cdr3_aa: ASSSGLAGDEQF
v_call: TRBV28; cdr3_aa: ASSYRGVAKNIQY
v_call: TRBV18; cdr3_aa: ASSGRTEAF
v_call: TRBV4-1; cdr3_aa: ASSQDATLGTEAF
v_call: TRBV6-6; cdr3_aa: ASGSSGRATDTQY
v_call: TRBV12-3/TRBV12-4; cdr3_aa: ASSLERGEAF
v_call: TRBV10-3; cdr3_aa: AISVTRDRGREQY
v_call: TRBV5-1; cdr3_aa: ASSLDSTDTQY
v_call: TRBV5-1; cdr3_aa: ASSFSGLNTEAF
v_call: TRBV28; cdr3_aa: ASSPAGTGQLLSGYT
v_call: TRBV6-1; cdr3_aa: ASSEVLASSNSPLH
v_call: TRBV28; cdr3_aa: ASSNLGSYEQY
v_call: TRBV7-9; cdr3_aa: ASSRTDSGNTIY
v_call: TRBV18; cdr3_aa: ASSLGDGEAF
v_call: TRBV11-3; cdr3_aa: ASSLNSGRAGTYNEQF
v_call: TRBV10-3; cdr3_aa: AIQGGGNSPLH
v_call: TRBV29-1; cdr3_aa: SVEAAIGTNYGYT
v_call: TRBV6-2/TRBV6-3; cdr3_aa: ASSYGGGYSGGRQEY
v_call: TRBV5-1; cdr3_aa: ASSLDFNYGYT
v_call: TRBV19; cdr3_aa: ASTHSKGGKRAYGYT
v_call: TRBV5-5; cdr3_aa: ASSVNRGAEAF
v_call: TRBV5-6; cdr3_aa: ASSVPGTGRYT
v_call: TRBV9; cdr3_aa: ASSPGPRNTIY
v_call: TRBV19; cdr3_aa: ASIIETASNQPQH
v_call: TRBV6-5; cdr3_aa: ASSYSTAMYEKLF
v_call: TRBV10-3; cdr3_aa: AITQGLGETQY
v_call: TRBV5-8; cdr3_aa: ASSLQAGNTDTQY
v_call: TRBV21-1; cdr3_aa: ASSKGRRAGATNEQY